This record concerns one T cell receptor (beta chain) sequence. This sample was taken from a study of control samples from healthy donors and cancer patients. The CDR3 has 16 residues. The V segment lost 4 bases and the J segment 3 bases; nucleotides outside the gene matches: 9. The germline V gene has CDR1 SGDLS and CDR2 YYNGEE. The data were produced by immunoSEQ multiplex PCR, yet TCRdb's version contains in-frame clones alone and is incomplete. The profile shows over 150,000 clones, under 96% of them singletons. J is TRBJ2-1 and V is TRBV9; 8 nucleotides align to TRBD2. The clonotype originates from a woman aged 25 to 39 in good health. Sequencing was done on a sample of blood. DNA of the CDR3: TGTGCCAGCAGCCAGGCCCAGCGGGGGCGCTACAATGAGCAGTTCTTC. Residues: CASSQAQRGRYNEQFF.